Sequencing of this T cell receptor (beta chain) was carried out in a study of blood T cell repertoires in COVID-19. Study in general: PBMCs, B-cell-depleted T cells, or T cells provided the cDNA or gDNA that made up the material.

The ends lost 4 bases at V and 7 bases at J; junction bases unmatched: 9. This CDR3 comprises 16 residues. Germline loops: CDR1 SGHNT, CDR2 YENEEA. Participant age was about 18 to 89 years, and participants resided in fewer than 25 US areas. Assignments of participants to cohorts depended upon their own reported clinical history. Original analysis: How many nucleated cells were present was estimated from reference gene primer amplification. Clones were sequenced by immunoSEQ multiplex PCR, and TCRdb holds only the in-frame ones, with some missing. V, J and clone size are those of that table, while D and trimming were read from the DNA. The sample holds some 330,000 clones, 92% seen once.

The clonotype originates from a woman younger than 45 who had recovered from COVID-19. V usage is TRBV11-3 and J usage is TRBJ2-1; 11 bases align to TRBD2. The sequenced sample consisted of PBMCs or T cells enriched from blood (not recorded which). CDR3: CASSSFSGRAGNEQFF. The DNA for the CDR3 is TGTGCCAGCAGCTCCTTTAGCGGGAGGGCCGGTAATGAGCAGTTCTTC.